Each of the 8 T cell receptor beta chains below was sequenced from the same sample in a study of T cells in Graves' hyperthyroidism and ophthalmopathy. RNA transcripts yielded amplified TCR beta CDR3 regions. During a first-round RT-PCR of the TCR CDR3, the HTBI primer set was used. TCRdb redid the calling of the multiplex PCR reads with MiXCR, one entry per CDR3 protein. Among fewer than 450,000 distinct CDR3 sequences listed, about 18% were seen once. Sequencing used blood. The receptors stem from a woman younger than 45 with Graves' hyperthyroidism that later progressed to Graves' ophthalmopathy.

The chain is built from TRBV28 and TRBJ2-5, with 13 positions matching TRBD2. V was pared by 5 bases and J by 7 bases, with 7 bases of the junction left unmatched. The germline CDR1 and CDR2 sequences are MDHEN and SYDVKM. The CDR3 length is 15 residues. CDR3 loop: CASSGTSGRGGTQYF. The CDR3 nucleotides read TGTGCCAGCAGTGGTACTAGCGGGAGGGGCGGGACCCAGTACTTC.

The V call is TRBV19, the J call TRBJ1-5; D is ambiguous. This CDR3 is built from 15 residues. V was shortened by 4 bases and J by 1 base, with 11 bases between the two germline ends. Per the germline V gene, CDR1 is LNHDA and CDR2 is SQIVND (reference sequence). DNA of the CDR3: TGTGCCAGTAGTACGTTTGATGGCAGCAATCAGCCCCAGCATTTT. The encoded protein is CASSTFDGSNQPQHF.

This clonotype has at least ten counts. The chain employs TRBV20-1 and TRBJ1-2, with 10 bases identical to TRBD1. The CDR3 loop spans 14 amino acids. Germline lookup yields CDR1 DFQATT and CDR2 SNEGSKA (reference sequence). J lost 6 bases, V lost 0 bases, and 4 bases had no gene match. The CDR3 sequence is CSARDTGQGHGYTF. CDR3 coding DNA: TGCAGTGCTAGAGATACGGGACAGGGGCATGGCTACACCTTC.

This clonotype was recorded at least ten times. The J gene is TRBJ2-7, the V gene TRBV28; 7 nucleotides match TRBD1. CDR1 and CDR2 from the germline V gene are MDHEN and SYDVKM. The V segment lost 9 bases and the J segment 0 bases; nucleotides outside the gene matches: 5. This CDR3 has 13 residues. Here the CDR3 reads CASKGANSYEQYF. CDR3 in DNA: TGTGCCAGTAAGGGGGCCAACTCCTACGAGCAGTACTTC.

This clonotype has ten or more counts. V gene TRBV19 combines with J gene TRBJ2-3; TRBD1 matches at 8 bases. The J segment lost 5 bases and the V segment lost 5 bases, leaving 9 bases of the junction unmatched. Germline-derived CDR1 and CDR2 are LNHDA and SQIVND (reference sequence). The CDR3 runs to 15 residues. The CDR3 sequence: CASSPRQGKRDTQYF. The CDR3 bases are TGTGCCAGTAGTCCGCGACAGGGGAAAAGAGATACGCAGTATTTT.

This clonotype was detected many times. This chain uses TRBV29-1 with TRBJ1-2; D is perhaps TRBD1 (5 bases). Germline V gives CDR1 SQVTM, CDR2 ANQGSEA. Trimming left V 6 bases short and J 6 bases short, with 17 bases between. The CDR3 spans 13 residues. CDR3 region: CSVRQTQGDGYTF. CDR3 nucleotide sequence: TGCAGCGTACGACAGACCCAAGGGGATGGCTACACCTTC.

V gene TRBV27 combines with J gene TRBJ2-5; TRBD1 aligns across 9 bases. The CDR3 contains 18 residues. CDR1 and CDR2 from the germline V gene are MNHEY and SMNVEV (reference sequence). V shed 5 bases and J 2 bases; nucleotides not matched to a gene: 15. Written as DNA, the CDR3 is TGTGCCAGCAGTCTTTTCTCTCCGGGACAGGGTTCGCAAGAGACCCAGTACTTC. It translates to CASSLFSPGQGSQETQYF.

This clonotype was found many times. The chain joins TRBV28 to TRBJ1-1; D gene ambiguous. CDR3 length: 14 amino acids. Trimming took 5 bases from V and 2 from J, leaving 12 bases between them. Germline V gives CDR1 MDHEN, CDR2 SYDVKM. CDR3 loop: CASSQSPYNTEAFF. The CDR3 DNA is TGTGCCAGCAGTCAGAGCCCGTACAACACTGAAGCTTTCTTT.